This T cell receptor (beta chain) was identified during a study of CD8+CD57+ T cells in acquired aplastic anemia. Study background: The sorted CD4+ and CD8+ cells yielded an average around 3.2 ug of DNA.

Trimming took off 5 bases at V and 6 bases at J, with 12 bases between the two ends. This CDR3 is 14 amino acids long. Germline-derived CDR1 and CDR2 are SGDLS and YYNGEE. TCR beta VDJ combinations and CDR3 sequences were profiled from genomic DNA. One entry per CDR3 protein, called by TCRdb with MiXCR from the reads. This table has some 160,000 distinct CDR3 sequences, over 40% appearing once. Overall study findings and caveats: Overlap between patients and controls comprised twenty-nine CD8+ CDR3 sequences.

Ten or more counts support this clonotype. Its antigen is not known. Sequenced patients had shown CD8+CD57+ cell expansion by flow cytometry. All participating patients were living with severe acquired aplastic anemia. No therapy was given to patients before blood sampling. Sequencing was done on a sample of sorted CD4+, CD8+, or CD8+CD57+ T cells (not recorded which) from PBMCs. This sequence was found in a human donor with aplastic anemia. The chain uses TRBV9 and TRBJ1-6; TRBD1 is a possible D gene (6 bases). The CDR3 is CASRGGEGNSPLHF. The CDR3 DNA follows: TGTGCCAGCAGGGGGGGCGAAGGTAATTCACCCCTCCACTTT.